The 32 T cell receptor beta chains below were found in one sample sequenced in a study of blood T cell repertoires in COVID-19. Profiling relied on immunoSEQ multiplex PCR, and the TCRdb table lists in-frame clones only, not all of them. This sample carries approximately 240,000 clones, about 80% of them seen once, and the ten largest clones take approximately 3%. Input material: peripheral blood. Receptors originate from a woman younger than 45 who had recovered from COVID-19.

Here the CDR3 DNA reads TGTGCCAGCAGTTTAGAGGGGGCGGGCGAGCAGTACTTC. Its translation is CASSLEGAGEQYF. V usage is TRBV27 and J usage is TRBJ2-7; 7 nucleotides line up with TRBD1. The V gene's germline CDR1 is MNHEY and CDR2 SMNVEV (reference sequence). Trimming at V came to 2 bases and at J to 6 bases, leaving 4 bases not matched to a gene. The CDR3 has 13 residues.

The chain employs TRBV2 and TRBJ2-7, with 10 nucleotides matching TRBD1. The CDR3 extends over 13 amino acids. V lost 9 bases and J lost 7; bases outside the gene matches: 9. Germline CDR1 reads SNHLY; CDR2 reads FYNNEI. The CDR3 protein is CASLRDRGGEQYF. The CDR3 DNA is TGTGCCAGTCTCCGGGACAGGGGAGGAGAGCAGTACTTC.

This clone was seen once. DNA for the CDR3: TGTGCCAGCAGCTCCCCCCTAAAACGATCACCCCTCCACTTT. Translating gives CASSSPLKRSPLHF. The chain is built from TRBV7-2 and TRBJ1-6; D gene ambiguous. CDR1 and CDR2 from the germline V gene are SGHTA and FQGNSA. V was shortened by 4 bases and J by 10 bases, with 14 bases between the two germline ends. This CDR3 spans 14 amino acids.

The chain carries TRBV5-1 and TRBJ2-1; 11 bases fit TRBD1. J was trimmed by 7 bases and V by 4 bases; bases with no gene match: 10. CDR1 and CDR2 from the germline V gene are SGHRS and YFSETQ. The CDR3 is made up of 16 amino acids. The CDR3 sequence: CASSRAGQGALNEQFF. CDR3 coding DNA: TGCGCCAGCAGCCGCGCAGGACAGGGGGCGTTGAATGAGCAGTTCTTC.

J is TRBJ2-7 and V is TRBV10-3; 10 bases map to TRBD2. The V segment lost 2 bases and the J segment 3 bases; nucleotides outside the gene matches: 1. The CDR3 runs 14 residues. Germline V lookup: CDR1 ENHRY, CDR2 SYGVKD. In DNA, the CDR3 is TGTGCCATCAGTGAGGGACTAGCGGACTACGAGCAGTACTTC. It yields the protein CAISEGLADYEQYF.

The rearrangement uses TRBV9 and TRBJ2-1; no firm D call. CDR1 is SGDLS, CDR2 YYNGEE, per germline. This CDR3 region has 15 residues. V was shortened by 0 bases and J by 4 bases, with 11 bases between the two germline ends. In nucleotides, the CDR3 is TGTGCCAGCAGCGTAGGGGCACGTGAGTACAATGAGCAGTTCTTC. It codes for CASSVGAREYNEQFF.

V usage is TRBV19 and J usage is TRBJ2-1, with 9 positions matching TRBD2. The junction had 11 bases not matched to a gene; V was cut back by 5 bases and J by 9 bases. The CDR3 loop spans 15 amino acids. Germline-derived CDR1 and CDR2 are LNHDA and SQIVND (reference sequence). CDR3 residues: CASSGASGVLREQFF. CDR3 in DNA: TGTGCCAGTAGTGGAGCTAGCGGGGTCCTTCGTGAGCAGTTCTTC.

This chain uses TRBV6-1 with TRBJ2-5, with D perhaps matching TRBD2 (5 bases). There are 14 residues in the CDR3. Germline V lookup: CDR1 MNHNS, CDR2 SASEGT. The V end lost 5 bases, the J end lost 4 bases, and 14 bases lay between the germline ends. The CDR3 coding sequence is TGTGCCAGCAGTTCCCCGGAGGCGGGAGAGACCCAGTACTTC. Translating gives CASSSPEAGETQYF.

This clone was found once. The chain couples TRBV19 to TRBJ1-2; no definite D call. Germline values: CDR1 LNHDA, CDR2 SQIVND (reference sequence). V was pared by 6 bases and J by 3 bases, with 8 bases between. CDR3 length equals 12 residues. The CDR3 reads CASRPSHYGYTF. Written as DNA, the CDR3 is TGTGCCAGTAGACCTAGCCACTATGGCTACACCTTC.

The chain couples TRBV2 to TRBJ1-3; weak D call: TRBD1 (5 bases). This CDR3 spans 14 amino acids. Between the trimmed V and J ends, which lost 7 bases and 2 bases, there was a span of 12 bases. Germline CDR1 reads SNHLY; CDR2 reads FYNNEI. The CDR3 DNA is TGTGCCAGCACCGGCGCGGGGGCTGGAAACACCATATATTTT. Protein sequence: CASTGAGAGNTIYF.

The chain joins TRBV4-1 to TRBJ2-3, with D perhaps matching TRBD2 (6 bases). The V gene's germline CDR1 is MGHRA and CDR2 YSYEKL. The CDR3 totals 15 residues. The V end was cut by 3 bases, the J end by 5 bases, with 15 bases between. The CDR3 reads CASSHHRESGDTQYF. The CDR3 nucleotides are TGCGCCAGCAGCCATCACCGGGAGAGTGGAGATACGCAGTATTTT.

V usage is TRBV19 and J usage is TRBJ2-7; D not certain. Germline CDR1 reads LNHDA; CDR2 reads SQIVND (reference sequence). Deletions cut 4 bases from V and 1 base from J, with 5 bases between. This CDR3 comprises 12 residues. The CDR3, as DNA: TGTGCCAGTAGTAGCGGTTCCTACGAGCAGTACTTC. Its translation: CASSSGSYEQYF.

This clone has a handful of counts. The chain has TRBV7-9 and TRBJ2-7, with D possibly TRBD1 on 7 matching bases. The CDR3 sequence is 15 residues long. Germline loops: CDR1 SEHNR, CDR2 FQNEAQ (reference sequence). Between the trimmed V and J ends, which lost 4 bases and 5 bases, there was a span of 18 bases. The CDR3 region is CASSSSQGGEDEQYF. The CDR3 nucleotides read TGTGCCAGCAGCTCCTCCCAGGGGGGCGAGGACGAGCAGTACTTC.

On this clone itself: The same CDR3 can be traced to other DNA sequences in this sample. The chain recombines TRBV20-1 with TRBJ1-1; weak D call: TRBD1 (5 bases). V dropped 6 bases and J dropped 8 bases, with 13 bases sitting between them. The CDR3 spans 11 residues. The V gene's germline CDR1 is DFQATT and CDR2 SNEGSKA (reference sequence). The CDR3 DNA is TGCAGTGCCCGGGCGGGGACCGAAGCTTTCTTT. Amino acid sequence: CSARAGTEAFF.

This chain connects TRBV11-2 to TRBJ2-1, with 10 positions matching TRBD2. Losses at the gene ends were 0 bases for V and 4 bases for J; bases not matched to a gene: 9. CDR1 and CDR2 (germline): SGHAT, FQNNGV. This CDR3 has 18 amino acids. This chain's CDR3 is CASSLESGRTSGYNEQFF. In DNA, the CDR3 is TGTGCCAGCAGCTTAGAAAGCGGGCGGACTAGCGGTTACAATGAGCAGTTCTTC. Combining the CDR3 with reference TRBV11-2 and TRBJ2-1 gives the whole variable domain EAGVAQSPRYKIIEKRQSVAFWCNPISGHATLYWYQQILGQGPKLLIQFQNNGVVDDSQLPKDRFSAERLKGVDSTLKIQPAKLEDSAVYLCASSLESGRTSGYNEQFFGPGTRLTVL.

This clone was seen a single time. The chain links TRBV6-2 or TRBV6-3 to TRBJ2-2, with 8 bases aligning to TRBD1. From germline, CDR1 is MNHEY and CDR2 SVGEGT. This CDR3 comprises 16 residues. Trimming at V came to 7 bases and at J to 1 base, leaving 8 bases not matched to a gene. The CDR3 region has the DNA TGTGCCAGCACCCCTTCGGACAGGGAGAACACCGGGGAGCTGTTTTTT. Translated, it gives CASTPSDRENTGELFF.

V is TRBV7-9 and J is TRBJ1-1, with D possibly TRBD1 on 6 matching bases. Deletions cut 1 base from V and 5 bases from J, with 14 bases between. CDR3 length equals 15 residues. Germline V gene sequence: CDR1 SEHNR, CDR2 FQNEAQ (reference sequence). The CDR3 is CASSLVGGGGTEAFF. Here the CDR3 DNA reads TGTGCCAGCAGCTTAGTAGGAGGGGGAGGGACTGAAGCTTTCTTT.

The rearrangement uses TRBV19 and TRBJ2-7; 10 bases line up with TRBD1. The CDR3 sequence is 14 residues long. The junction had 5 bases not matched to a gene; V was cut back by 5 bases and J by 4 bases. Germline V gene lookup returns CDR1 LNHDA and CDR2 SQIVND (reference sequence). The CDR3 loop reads CASSRPGQGYEQYF. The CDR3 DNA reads TGTGCCAGTAGTCGCCCGGGACAGGGGTACGAGCAGTACTTC.

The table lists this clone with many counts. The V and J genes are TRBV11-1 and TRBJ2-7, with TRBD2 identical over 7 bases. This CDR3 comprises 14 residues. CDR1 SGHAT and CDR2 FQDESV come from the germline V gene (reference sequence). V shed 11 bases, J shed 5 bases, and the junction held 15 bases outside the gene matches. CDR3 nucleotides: TGTGCCGCATGGGGGGGTCTAGCGTTTCACGAGCAGTACTTC. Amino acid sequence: CAAWGGLAFHEQYF.

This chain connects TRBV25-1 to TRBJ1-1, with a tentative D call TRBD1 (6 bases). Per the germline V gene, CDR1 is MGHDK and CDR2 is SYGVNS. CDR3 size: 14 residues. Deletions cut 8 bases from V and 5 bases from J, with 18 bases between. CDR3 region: CASSNRRGGTEAFF. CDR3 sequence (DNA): TGTGCCAGCTCTAATCGCAGGGGTGGGACTGAAGCTTTCTTT.

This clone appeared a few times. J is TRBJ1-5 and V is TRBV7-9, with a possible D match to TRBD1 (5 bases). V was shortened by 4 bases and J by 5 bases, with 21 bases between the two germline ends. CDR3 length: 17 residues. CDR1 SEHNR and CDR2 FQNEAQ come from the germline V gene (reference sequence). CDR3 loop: CASSSTIGADLYQPQHF. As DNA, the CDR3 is TGTGCCAGCAGCTCCACGATAGGGGCCGATCTCTATCAGCCCCAGCATTTT.

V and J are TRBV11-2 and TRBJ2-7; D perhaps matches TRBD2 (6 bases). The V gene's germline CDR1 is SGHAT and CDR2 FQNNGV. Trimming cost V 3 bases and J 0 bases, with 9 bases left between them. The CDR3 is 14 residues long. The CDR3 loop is CASSLGTSSYEQYF. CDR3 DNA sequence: TGTGCCAGCAGCTTGGGGACTTCCTCCTACGAGCAGTACTTC.

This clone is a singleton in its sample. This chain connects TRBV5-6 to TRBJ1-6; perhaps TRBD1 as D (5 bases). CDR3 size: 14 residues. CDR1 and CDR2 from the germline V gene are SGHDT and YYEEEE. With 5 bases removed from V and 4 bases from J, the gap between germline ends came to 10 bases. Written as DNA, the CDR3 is TGTGCCAGCAGTATCCAGGGTTATAATTCACCCCTCCACTTT. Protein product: CASSIQGYNSPLHF.

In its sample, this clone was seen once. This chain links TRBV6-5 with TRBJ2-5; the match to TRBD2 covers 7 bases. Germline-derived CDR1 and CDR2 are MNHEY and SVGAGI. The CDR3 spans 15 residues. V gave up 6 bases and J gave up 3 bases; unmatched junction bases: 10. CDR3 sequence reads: CASSPLQAGEETQYF. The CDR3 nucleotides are TGTGCCAGCAGCCCCCTACAGGCGGGGGAAGAGACCCAGTACTTC.

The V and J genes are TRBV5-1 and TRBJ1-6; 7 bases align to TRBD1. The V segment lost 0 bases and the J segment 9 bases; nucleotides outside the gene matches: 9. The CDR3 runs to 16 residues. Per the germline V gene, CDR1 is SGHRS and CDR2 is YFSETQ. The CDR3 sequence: CASSLAAQGDGSPLHF. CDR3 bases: TGCGCCAGCAGCTTGGCCGCGCAGGGGGACGGTTCACCCCTCCACTTT.

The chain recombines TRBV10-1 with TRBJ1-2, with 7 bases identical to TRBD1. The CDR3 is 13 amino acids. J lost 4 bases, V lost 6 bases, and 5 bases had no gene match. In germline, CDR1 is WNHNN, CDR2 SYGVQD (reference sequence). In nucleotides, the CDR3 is TGCGCCAGCAGCCCCGGGACAGCCTATGGCTACACCTTC. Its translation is CASSPGTAYGYTF.

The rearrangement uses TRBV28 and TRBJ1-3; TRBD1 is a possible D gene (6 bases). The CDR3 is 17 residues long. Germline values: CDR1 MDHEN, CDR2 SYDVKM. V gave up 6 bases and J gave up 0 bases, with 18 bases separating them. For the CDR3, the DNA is TGTGCCAGCAGCCTTCCGACAGGCCCGAGCTCTGGAAACACCATATATTTT. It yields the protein CASSLPTGPSSGNTIYF.

In DNA, the CDR3 is TGTGCCAGCAGCCAGGCCGGGACAGGGGTTTTTAACTATGGCTACACCTTC. This translates into CASSQAGTGVFNYGYTF. The genes are TRBV3-1 (or the pseudogene TRBV3-2) and TRBJ1-2, with TRBD1 matching 10 bases. Germline-derived CDR1 and CDR2 are LGHDT and YNNKEL (reference sequence). The CDR3 runs 17 residues. J gave up 1 base and V 3 bases, and 8 bases lay outside the gene matches.

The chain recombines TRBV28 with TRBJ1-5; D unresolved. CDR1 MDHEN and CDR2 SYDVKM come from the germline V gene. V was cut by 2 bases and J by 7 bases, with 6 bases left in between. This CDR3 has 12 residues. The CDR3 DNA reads TGTGCCAGCAGTTTACGGGGACAGCCCCAGCATTTT. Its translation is CASSLRGQPQHF.

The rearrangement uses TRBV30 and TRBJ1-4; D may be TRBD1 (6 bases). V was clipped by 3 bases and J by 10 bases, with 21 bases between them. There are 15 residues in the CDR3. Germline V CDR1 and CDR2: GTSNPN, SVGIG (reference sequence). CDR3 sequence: CAWSPPGAIRGKLFF. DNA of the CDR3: TGTGCCTGGAGCCCTCCAGGGGCCATAAGGGGAAAACTGTTTTTT.

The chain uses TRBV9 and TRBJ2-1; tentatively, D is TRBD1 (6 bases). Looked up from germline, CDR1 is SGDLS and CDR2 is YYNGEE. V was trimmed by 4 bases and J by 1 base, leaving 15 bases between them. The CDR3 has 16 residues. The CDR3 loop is CASSPQGHRSYNEQFF. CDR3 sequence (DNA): TGTGCCAGCAGCCCCCAGGGACACCGATCCTACAATGAGCAGTTCTTC.

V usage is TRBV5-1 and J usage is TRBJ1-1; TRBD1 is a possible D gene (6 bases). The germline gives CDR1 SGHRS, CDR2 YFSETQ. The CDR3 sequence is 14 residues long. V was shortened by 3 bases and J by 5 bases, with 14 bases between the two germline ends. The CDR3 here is CASSSDGGATEAFF. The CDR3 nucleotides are TGCGCCAGCAGCTCGGATGGGGGCGCGACTGAAGCTTTCTTT.